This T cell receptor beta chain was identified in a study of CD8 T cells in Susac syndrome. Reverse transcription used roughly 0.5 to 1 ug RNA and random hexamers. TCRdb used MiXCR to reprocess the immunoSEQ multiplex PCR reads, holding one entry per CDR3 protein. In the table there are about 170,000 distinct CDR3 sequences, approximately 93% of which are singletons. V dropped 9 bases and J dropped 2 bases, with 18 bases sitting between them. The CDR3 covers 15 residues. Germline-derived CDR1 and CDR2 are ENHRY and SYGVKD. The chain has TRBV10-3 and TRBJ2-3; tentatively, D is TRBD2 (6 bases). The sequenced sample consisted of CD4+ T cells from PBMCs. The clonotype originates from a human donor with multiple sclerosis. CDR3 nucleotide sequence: TGTGCCATTGACCGGGACTCGGGGGACACAGATACGCAGTATTTT. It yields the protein CAIDRDSGDTDTQYF.